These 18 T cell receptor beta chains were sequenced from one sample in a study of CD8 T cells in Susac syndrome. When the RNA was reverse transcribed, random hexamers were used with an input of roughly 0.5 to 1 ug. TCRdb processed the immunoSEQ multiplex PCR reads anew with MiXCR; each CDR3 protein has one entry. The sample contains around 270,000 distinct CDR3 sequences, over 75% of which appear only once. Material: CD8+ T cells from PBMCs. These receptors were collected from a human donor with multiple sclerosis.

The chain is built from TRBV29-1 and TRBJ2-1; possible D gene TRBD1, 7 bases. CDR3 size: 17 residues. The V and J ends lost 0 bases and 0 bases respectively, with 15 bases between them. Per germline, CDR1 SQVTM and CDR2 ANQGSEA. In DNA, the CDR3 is TGCAGCGTTGAAGATGTGGAGGGGGCCAGCTCCTACAATGAGCAGTTCTTC. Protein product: CSVEDVEGASSYNEQFF.

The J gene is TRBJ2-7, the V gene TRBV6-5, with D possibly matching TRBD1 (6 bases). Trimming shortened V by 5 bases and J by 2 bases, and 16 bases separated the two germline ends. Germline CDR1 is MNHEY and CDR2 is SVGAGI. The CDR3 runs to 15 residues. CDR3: CASSGQWGQTYEQYF. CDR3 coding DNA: TGTGCCAGCAGTGGTCAGTGGGGGCAGACCTACGAGCAGTACTTC.

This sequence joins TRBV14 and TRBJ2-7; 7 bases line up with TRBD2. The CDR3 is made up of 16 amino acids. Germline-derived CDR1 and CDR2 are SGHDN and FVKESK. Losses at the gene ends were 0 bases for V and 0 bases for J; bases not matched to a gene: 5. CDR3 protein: CASSQEGGFPSYEQYF. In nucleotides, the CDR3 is TGTGCCAGCAGCCAAGAGGGGGGGTTCCCCTCCTACGAGCAGTACTTC.

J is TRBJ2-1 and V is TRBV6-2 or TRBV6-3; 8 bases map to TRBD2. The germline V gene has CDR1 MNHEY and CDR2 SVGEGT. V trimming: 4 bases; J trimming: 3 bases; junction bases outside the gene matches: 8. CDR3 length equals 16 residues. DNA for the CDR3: TGTGCCAGCAGTTTACTAGCGGAGGGTTACTACAATGAGCAGTTCTTC. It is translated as CASSLLAEGYYNEQFF.

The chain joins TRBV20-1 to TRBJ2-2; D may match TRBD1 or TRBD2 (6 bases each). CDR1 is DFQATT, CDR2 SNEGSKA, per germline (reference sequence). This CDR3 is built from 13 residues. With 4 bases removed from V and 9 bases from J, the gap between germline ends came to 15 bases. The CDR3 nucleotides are TGCAGTGCTACAACACAGGGAGGTCGGGAGCTGTTTTTT. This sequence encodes CSATTQGGRELFF.

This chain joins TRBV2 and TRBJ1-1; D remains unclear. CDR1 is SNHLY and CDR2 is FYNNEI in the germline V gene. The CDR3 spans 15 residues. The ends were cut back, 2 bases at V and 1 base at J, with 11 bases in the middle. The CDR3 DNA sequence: TGTGCCAGCAGTGAATTTGTGGGCACGAACACTGAAGCTTTCTTT. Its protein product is CASSEFVGTNTEAFF.

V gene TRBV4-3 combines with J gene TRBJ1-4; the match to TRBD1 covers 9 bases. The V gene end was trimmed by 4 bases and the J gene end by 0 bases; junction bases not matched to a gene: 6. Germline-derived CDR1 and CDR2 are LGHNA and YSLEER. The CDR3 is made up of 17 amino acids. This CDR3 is CASSRLTGGATNEKLFF. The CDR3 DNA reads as TGCGCCAGCAGCCGTCTGACAGGGGGTGCAACTAATGAAAAACTGTTTTTT.

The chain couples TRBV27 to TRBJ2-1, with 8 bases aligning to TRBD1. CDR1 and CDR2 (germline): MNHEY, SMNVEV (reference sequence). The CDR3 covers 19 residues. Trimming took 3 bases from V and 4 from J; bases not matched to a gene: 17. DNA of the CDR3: TGTGCCAGCAGTTTGTCTTTCCCAGCCGGGACAGGCCCTTACAATGAGCAGTTCTTC. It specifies CASSLSFPAGTGPYNEQFF.

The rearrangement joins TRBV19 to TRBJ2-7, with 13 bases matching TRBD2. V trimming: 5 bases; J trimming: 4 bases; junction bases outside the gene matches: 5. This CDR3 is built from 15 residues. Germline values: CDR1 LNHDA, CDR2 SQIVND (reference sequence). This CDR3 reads CASSGLAGARYEQYF. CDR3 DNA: TGTGCCAGTAGTGGACTAGCGGGAGCAAGGTACGAGCAGTACTTC.

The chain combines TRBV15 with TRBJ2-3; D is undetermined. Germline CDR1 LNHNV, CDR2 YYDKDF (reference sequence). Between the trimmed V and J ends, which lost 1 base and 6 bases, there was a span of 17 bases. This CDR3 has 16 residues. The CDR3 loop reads CATSRGDTTVGDTQYF. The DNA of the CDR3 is TGTGCCACCAGCAGAGGTGACACCACTGTTGGGGATACGCAGTATTTT.

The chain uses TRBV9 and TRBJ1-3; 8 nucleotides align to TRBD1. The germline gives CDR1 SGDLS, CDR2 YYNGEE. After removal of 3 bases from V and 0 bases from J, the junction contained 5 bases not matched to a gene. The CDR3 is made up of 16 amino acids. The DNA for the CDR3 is TGTGCCAGCAGCGAAACAGGGGGAAGCTCTGGAAACACCATATATTTT. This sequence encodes CASSETGGSSGNTIYF.

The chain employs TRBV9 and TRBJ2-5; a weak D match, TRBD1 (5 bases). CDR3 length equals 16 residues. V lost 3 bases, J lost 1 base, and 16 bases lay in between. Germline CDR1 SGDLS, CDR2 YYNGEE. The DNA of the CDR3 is TGTGCCAGCAGCGAAACCGGACACTATACCCAAGAGACCCAGTACTTC. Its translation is CASSETGHYTQETQYF.

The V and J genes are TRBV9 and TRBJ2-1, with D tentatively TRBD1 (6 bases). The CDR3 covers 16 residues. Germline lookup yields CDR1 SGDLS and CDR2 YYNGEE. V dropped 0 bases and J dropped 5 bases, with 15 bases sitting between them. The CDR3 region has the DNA TGTGCCAGCAGCGTAGTATCAGGGGAGTTCCACAATGAGCAGTTCTTC. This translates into CASSVVSGEFHNEQFF.

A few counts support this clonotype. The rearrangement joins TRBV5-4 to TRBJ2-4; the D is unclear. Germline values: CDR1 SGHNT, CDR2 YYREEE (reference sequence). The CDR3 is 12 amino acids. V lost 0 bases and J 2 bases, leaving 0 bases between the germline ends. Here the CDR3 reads CASSLAKNIQYF. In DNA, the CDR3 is TGTGCCAGCAGCTTGGCCAAAAACATTCAGTACTTC.

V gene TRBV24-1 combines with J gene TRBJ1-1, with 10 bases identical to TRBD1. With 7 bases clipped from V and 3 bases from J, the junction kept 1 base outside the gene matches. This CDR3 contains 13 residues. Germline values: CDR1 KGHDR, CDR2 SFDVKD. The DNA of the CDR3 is TGTGCCACCAGGGGGACAGGGGACACTGAAGCTTTCTTT. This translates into CATRGTGDTEAFF.

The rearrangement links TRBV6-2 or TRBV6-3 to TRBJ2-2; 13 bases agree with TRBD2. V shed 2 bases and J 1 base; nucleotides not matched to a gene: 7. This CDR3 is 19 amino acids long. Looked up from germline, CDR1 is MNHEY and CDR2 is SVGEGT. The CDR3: CASSYVPGLAGRNTGELFF. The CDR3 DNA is TGTGCCAGCAGTTACGTTCCGGGACTAGCGGGGCGGAACACCGGGGAGCTGTTTTTT.

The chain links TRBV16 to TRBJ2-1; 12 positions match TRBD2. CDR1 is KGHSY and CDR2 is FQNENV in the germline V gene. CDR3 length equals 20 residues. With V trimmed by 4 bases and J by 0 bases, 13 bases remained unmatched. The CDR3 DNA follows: TGTGCCAGCAGCCTAATCCTGTCAGGGACTAGCGGGTCCTCCTACAATGAGCAGTTCTTC. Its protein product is CASSLILSGTSGSSYNEQFF.

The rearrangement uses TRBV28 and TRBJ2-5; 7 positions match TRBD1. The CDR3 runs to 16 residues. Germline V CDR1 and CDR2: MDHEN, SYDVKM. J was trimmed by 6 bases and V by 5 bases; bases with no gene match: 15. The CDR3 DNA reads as TGTGCCAGCAGTCCACTCCCCACAGGGGTGGGACAGACCCAGTACTTC. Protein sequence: CASSPLPTGVGQTQYF.